This T cell receptor beta chain is from a study of long-term antiretroviral therapy in people with HIV (dated by TCRdb to between 2021 and 2024). With regard to the full study: The earliest samples were collected about a decade before the 2015 WHO recommendation for immediate ART, when ART was typically delayed until CD4 counts fell. No cross-contamination during QIAcube processing turned up in test extractions that ran a monoclonal T-cell line alongside around 32 polyclonal samples. About 35% of the 30 participants with HIV were female. The cohort contributed fewer than 200 cryopreserved PBMC samples from 30 adults with confirmed HIV infection, collected serially over a mean of 6 years (range 1-12). A retrospective serial study tested whether changes in peripheral blood TRB repertoire composition and diversity were associated with ART initiation and durable HIV suppression.

Study-wide conclusions, independent of this receptor: Starting ART was linked to a significant rise in TRB diversity, yet even after long-term ART the diversity remained significantly lower than in transplant donor controls. Because cell numbers in pre-ART samples were limited, unsorted PBMC were profiled instead of sorted CD4+ and CD8+ T cells. Compared with controls, HIV repertoires had narrower CDR3 length ranges, and the network structure pointed to an antigen-experienced repertoire that shifted only slightly toward naive after ART. Expanded TRB clones identified before ART initiation dominated the repertoire across all time points, though the dominance fluctuated and decreased in many PLHIV after ART. Samples dated from the mid-2000s to the late 2010s, and the ART regimens used may be less effective than current ones. Inferences about post-ART repertoire changes were limited because no data were available on ART adherence, viral resistance or therapy changes. Limited PBMC availability meant only the TCR beta chain was sequenced, without alpha chain pairing.

This clone was seen once. There is no known antigen for this receptor. Base quality data are lacking; no much larger clone is found one base away. Participants were included only if at least one PBMC sample before ART initiation and at least two post-ART samples were available. Every participant with HIV received treatment in the United States of America. Before DNA extraction, cryopreserved samples of roughly 0.9-11 million PBMC were thawed and washed. At the time of the earliest PBMC sample, participants with HIV were aged between roughly 23 and 60 years. PBMC samples from each participant spanned 1-4 timepoints before ART initiation and 2-8 timepoints after ART initiation, with a median of 7 samples. For every participant, serial HIV viral load, CD4+ T-cell count, ART history and demographic data were obtained. Genomic DNA was extracted from unsorted PBMC with a Qiagen kit on a QIAcube, with processing performed in batches of 12 samples.

The immunoSEQ hsTCRB v3.0 assay was used at survey level resolution to sequence the TRB variable region. The target sequencing depth for TRB was about 40,000-55,000 T-cell genomes per sample. Pooled TRB libraries were sequenced on an Illumina MiSeq with a v3 150-cycle kit. The authors processed their data as follows. Analysis of repertoires was carried out in R inside a reproducible Nextflow workflow spanning QC, data transformation and analysis. LymphoSeq2, an R package for exploring AIRR-Seq data, was used to implement the custom analyses. A few samples that produced fewer than 5000 total TRB sequences were removed, so some 180 HIV repertoires were analyzed. Among the approximately 180 HIV repertoires that were kept, around 60 were collected before ART initiation and roughly 130 were collected after ART initiation. Repertoires were downsampled to 5000 TRB nucleotide sequences, and summary statistics were averaged over 100 downsampling iterations. Only TRB sequences with CDR3 regions of at least seven amino acids were retained for analysis. A Shannon entropy-derived clonality score and the Gini coefficient were used to measure diversity. In the repertoire networks, any two of the top 5000 CDR3 amino acid sequences were linked whenever the two sequences differed by an edit distance of one. Antigen specificity groups and MHC restriction were predicted for TRB CDR3 amino acid sequences with GLIPH2. CDR3 amino acid sequences were matched against VDJdb and McPAS-TCR to flag known CMV, EBV, HIV or tissue antigen associations. Pre-ART, post-ART and control groups were compared with Wilcoxon signed-rank tests and Holm-Bonferroni correction. This is the immuneACCESS table as TCRdb keeps it, with only in-frame sequences that have V and J called. A part of the clones is gone; compared with another copy, unresolved V genes explain less than half, and the rest is unexplained. The V and J calls and clone size are taken from that table; D and trimming were inferred from the DNA. Present in this sample are 38,000 or so clones, about 94% of which were seen just once. The ten largest clones capture 2% to 2.5% of the sample.

The germline V gene supplies CDR1 MNHNS and CDR2 SASEGT. Between the V and J ends, shortened by 6 bases and 4 bases respectively, the junction contains 15 bases. The CDR3 has 14 amino acids, counting the end cysteine and phenylalanine. Only the CDR3 portion is preserved as DNA: 42 bases, with reading frame beginning at the first base. This chain joins TRBV6-1 to TRBJ1-2, with the identity of the D gene unclear. The source was unsorted PBMCs, collected about 9 years after starting antiretroviral therapy. The sequence came from a man younger than 40 with HIV. The CDR3 region: CASRQHELAYGYTF. Read as DNA, the sequence is TGTGCCAGCAGACAACACGAACTCGCCTATGGCTACACCTTC.